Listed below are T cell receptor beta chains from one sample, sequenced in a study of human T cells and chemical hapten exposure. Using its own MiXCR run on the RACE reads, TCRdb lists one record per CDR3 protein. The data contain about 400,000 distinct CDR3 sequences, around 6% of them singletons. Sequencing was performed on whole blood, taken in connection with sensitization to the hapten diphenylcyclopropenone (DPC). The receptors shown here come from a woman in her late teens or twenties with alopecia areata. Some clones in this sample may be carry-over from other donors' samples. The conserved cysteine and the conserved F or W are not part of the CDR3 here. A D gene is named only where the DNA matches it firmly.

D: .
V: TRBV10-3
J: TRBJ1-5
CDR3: AISESLGPGGNQPQH

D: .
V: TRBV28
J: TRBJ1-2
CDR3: ASSSAATNYGYT

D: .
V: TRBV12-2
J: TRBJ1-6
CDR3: ASRSTGLDSPLH

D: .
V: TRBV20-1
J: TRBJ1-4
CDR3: SAREIGSNEKLF

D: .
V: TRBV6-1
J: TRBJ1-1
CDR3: ASSEAPDRPEAF

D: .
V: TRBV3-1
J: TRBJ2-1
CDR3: ASSRDTSYNEQF

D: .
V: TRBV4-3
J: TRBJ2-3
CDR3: ASSQWSASAKKGTDTQY

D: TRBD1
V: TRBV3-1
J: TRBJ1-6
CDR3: ASSPSQGSGSPLH

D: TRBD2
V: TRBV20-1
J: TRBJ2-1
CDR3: SASRGGSRSNEQF

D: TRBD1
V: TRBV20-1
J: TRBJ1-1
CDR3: SAPRQGRAEAF

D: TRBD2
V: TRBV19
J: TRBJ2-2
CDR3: ASQPSSGGYTGELF

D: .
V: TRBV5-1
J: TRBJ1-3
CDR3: ASSHGGVSGNTIY

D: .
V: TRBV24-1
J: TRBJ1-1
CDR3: ATSEWGDEAF

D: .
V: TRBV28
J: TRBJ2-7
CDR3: ASRSPANEQY

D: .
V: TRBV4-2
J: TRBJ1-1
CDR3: ASSHALGGRGNAF

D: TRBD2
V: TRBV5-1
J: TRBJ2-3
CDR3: ASSSIASGGIADTQY

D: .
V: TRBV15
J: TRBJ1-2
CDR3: ATSRDYSGRNYGYT

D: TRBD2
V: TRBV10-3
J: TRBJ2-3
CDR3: AISTGLAGGGDTQY

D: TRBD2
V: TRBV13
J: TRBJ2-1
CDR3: ASSPTTSGGALFSTVFRNNEQF

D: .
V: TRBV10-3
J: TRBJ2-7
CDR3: AISEPGTVQQY

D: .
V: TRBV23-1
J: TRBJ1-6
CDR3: ASTHRDTNSPLH

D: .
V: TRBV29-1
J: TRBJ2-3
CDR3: SVVLGREGTDTQY

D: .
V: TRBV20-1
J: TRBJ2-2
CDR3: SARDLRTAVTGELF

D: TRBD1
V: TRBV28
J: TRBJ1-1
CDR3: ASRPPGQYTEAF

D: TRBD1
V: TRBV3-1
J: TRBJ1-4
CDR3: ASSQDTDRGEKLF

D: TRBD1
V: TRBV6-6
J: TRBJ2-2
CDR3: ASSHNRGDTGELF

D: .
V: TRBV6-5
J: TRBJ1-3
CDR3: ASSYSTGSGNTIY

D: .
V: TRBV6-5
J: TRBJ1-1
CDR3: AALGVDTEAF

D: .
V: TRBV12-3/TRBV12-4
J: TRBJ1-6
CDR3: ASSRNGGGSPLH

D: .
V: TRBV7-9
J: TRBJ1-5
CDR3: ASSLAGEQPQH

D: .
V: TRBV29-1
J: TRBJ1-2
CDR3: SFTSNYGYT

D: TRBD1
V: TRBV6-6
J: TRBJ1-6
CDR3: ASNRGDNSPLH

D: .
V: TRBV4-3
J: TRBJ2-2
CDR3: ASSQRLVNTGELF

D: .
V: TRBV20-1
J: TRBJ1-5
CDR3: SATDRGGVIQPQH

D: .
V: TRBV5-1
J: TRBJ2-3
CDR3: ASSLVQSTSTDTQY

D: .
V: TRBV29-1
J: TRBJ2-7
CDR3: SVPPTAPYEQY

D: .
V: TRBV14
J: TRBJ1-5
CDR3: ASSAGMPNQPQH

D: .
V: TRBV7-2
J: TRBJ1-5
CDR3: ASSRQLNQPQH

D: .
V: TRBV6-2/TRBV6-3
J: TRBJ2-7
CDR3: ASQGHIGRTYEQY

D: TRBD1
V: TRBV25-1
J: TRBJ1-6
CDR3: ASRPGDRGESPLH

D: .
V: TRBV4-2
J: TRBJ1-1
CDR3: ASSQEATANTEAF

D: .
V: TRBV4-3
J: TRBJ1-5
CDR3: ASSQGTGLMSPQH

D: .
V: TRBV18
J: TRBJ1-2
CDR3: ASSPFRWADAGYT

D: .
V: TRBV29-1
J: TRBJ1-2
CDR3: SVGGTGYGYT

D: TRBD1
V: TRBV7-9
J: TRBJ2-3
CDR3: ASSYRHGDSKITDTQY

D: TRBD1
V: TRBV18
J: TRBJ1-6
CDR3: ASSPPSRGPDNSPLH

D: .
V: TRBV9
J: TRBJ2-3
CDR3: ASSVGSTDTQY

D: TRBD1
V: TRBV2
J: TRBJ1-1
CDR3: ASSPPHDRVDSTEAF

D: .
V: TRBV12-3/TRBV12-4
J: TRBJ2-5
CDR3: ASRPAASRTQY

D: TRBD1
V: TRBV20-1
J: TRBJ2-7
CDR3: SARSPGTVGEQY

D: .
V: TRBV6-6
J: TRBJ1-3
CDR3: ASSYASGSGNTIY

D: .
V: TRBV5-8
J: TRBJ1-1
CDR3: ASSLFTGWNTEAF

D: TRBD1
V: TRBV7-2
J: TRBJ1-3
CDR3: ASSLIQGALGNTIY

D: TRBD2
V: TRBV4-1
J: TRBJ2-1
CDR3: ASSLGSGLAGGEQF

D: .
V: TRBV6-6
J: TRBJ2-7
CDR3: ASSYSRTQGDEQY

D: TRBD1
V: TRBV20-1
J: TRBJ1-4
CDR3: SASRQGLTNEKLF

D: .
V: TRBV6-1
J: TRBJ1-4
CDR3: ASIRSAGGTQMEKLF

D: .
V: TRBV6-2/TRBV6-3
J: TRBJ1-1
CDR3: ASSYSMSPGTEAF

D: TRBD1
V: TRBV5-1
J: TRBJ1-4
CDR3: ASSFGTDTTTNEKLF

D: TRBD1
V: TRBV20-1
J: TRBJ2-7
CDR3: SAREDRGPHEQY